These T cell receptor beta chains were read from a single sample in a study of regulatory T cells in long-lasting Graves disease. TCRdb called the multiplex PCR reads again in MiXCR, with one record for every CDR3 protein. Of approximately 400,000 distinct CDR3 sequences in the sample, 23% were seen once. The sample consisted of peripheral blood mononuclear cells (PBMCs), taken when the disease was refractory, from a patient treated with antithyroid drugs. These receptors all stem from a female donor with Graves disease. Each CDR3 is given with its conserved first and last residue. The D gene is left open where the match is weak. Some rows have no size entry. The others give once, few or many, or a class for an expanded clone.

v_call: TRBV9
clone_size: few
j_call: TRBJ1-1
d_call: .
cdr3_aa: CASSVAGQGTGEAFF
cdr3_nt: TGTGCCAGCAGCGTAGCTGGCCAGGGGACGGGTGAAGCTTTCTTT

v_call: TRBV2
clone_size: many
j_call: TRBJ1-5
d_call: .
cdr3_aa: CASRDLVF
cdr3_nt: TGTGCCAGCCGGGACCTAGTCTTT

v_call: TRBV2
clone_size: many
j_call: TRBJ1-5
d_call: .
cdr3_aa: CASSDLRGGRQPQHF
cdr3_nt: TGTGCCAGCAGTGATTTGAGGGGAGGAAGGCAGCCCCAGCATTTT

v_call: TRBV2
clone_size: many
j_call: TRBJ2-5
d_call: .
cdr3_aa: CASSEGEGQETQYF
cdr3_nt: TGTGCCAGCAGTGAAGGCGAGGGCCAAGAGACCCAGTACTTC

v_call: TRBV6-2/TRBV6-3
clone_size: .
j_call: TRBJ2-7
d_call: .
cdr3_aa: CASNQGLDYEQYF
cdr3_nt: TGTGCCAGCAATCAAGGGCTGGACTACGAGCAGTACTTC

v_call: TRBV12-3/TRBV12-4
clone_size: many
j_call: TRBJ2-5
d_call: TRBD2
cdr3_aa: CASSSGSLAGGETQYF
cdr3_nt: TGTGCCAGCAGTTCCGGTTCTTTAGCGGGAGGTGAGACCCAGTACTTC

v_call: TRBV20-1
clone_size: .
j_call: TRBJ2-5
d_call: TRBD2
cdr3_aa: CSAGLRRLAGVGETQYF
cdr3_nt: TGCAGTGCTGGCCTTAGACGCCTAGCGGGAGTGGGGGAGACCCAGTACTTC

v_call: TRBV5-6
clone_size: few
j_call: TRBJ2-2
d_call: .
cdr3_aa: CASSLPHGTGELFF
cdr3_nt: TGTGCCAGCAGCTTACCCCATGGCACCGGGGAGCTGTTTTTT

v_call: TRBV6-1
clone_size: many
j_call: TRBJ1-1
d_call: .
cdr3_aa: CASRLKGPMNTEAFF
cdr3_nt: TGTGCCAGCAGGCTAAAGGGTCCCATGAACACTGAAGCTTTCTTT

v_call: TRBV4-2
clone_size: .
j_call: TRBJ2-6
d_call: .
cdr3_aa: CASSQEVSRFSGANVLTF
cdr3_nt: TGTGCCAGCAGCCAAGAGGTATCCAGGTTCTCTGGGGCCAACGTCCTGACTTTC

v_call: TRBV20-1
clone_size: .
j_call: TRBJ1-4
d_call: .
cdr3_aa: CSARDREGGGEKLFF
cdr3_nt: TGCAGTGCTAGAGATCGCGAGGGTGGAGGGGAAAAACTGTTTTTT

v_call: TRBV4-1
clone_size: .
j_call: TRBJ2-2
d_call: .
cdr3_aa: CASSTLEGTGELFF
cdr3_nt: TGCGCCAGCAGCACTCTGGAGGGCACCGGGGAGCTGTTTTTT

v_call: TRBV20-1
clone_size: .
j_call: TRBJ1-6
d_call: .
cdr3_aa: CSAREAGAGNSPLHF
cdr3_nt: TGCAGTGCTAGAGAGGCAGGGGCGGGGAATTCACCCCTCCACTTT